This TCR beta chain was identified in a study of graft-versus-host responses after intestinal transplantation. Study at large: Transplants were multivisceral, liver-intestinal, or isolated intestinal. Overall study results and limits: GvH clones detected in recipient marrow included some appearing first in ileum or blood. Across patients carrying graft-donor T cell macrochimerism, allografts held high graft-versus-host to host-versus-graft clonal ratios.

As to this clone: The antigen remains undetermined.

Method: immunoSEQ multiplex PCR; TCRdb's copy keeps in-frame clones and lacks some. The repertoire holds 13,000 to 15,000 clones, with around 70% as singletons. V was cut by 4 bases and J by 4 bases, with 11 bases left in between. Germline CDR1 is MGHRA and CDR2 is YSYEKL. The CDR3 sequence is 13 residues long. The starting material, graft tissue, was processed to release intraepithelial and lamina propria lymphocytes. The rearrangement uses TRBV4-1 and TRBJ2-7; D remains unclear. The origin of this receptor is a human patient who received an intestinal transplant, so some T cells may come from the graft donor. The sequencing used ileum tissue, collected 16 days after intestinal transplant. The CDR3 is CASSLGLQYEQYF. CDR3 DNA: TGCGCCAGCAGCCTTGGGCTCCAATACGAGCAGTACTTC.